This T cell receptor (beta chain) was observed in a study of blood T cell repertoires in COVID-19. Turning to the study itself: The study drew acute and convalescent COVID-19 samples from the United States, Italy and Spain.

V lost 4 bases and J lost 9; bases outside the gene matches: 13. The CDR3 length is 16 residues. Germline V CDR1 and CDR2: SGHVS, FQNEAQ. Per the study methods: Nucleated cell counts were estimated from reference gene primer amplification. Clones were read by immunoSEQ multiplex PCR, and TCRdb kept only the in-frame ones, dropping some. V and J calls plus clone size are reproduced from that table; the DNA served to infer D and trimming. The top ten hold around 3.7% of the sample, which has over 200,000 clones, around 92% seen once. Study members were between roughly 18 and 89 years old and lived in 24 US regions.

The origin of this receptor is a woman in her thirties with acute COVID-19. What was sequenced was PBMCs or T cells enriched from blood (not recorded which). The chain combines TRBV7-8 with TRBJ2-1, with 9 bases identical to TRBD1. The chain's CDR3 is CASSSAGGQGGGEQFF. The CDR3, as DNA: TGTGCCAGCAGCTCGGCCGGGGGACAGGGTGGCGGTGAGCAGTTCTTC.